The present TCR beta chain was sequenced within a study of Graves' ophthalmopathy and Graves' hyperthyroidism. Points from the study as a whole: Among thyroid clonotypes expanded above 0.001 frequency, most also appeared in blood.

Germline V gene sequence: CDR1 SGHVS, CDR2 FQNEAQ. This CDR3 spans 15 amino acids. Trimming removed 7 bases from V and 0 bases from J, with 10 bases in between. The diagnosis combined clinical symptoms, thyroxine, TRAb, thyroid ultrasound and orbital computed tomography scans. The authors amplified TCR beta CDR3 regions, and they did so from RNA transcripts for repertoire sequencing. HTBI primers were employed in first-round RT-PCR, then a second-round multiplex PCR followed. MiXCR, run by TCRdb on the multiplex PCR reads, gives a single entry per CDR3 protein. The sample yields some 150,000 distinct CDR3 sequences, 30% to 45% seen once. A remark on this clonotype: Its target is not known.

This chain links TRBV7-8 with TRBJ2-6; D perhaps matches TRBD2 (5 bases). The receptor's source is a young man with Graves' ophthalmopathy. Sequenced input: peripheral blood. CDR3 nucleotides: TGTGCCAGCAATTTCCTAGCCTCTGGGGCCAACGTCCTGACTTTC. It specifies CASNFLASGANVLTF.